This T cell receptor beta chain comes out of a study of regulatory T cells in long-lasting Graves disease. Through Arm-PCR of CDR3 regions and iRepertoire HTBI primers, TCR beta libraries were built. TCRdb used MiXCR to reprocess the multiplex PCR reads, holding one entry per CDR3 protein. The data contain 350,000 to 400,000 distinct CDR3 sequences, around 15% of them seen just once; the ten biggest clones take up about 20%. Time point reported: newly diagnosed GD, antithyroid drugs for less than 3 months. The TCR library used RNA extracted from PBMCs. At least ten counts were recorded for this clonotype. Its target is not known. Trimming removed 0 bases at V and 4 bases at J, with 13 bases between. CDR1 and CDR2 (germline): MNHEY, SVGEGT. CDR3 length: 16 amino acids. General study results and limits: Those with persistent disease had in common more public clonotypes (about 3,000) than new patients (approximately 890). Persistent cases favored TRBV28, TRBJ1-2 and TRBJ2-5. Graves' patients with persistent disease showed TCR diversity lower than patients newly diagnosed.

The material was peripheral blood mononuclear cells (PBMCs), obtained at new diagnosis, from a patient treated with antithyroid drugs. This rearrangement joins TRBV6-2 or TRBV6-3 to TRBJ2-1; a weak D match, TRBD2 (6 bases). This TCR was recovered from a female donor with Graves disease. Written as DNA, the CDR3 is TGTGCCAGCAGTTACTCGAAGTTAGCGGAGTACAATGAGCAGTTCTTC. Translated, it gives CASSYSKLAEYNEQFF.